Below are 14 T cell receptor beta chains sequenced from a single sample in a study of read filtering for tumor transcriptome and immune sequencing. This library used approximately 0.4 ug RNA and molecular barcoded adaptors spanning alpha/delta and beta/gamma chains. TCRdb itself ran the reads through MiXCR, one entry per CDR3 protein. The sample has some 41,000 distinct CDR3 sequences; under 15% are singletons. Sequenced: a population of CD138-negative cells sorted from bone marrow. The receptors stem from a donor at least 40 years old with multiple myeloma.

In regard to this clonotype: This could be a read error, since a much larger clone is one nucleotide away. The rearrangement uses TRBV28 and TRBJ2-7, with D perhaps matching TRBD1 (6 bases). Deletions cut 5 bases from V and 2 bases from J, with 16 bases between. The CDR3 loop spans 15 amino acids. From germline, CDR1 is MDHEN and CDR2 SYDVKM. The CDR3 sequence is CASSLPSEGAYEQYF. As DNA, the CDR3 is TGTGCCAGCAGTCTCCCCAGTGAGGGGGCCTACGAGCAGTACTTC.

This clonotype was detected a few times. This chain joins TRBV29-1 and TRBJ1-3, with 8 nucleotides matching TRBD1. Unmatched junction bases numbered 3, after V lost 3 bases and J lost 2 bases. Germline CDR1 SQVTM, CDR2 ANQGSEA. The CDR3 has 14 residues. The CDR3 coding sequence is TGCAGCGTTGACTCGACAGGGGCTGGAAACACCATATATTTT. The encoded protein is CSVDSTGAGNTIYF.

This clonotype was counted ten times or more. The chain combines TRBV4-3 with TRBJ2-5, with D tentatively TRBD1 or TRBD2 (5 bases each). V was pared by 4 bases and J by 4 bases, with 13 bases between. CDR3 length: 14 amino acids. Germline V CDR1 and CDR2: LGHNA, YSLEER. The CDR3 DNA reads TGCGCCAGCAGCCGGCAGAGGGGCCCAGAGACCCAGTACTTC. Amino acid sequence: CASSRQRGPETQYF.

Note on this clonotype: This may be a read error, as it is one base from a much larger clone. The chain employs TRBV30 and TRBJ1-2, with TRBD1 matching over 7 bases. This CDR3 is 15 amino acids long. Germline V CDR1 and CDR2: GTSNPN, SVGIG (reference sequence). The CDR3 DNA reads TGTGCCCGGAGTGTACAGGCAGGGGGTGCCTATGGCTACACCTTC. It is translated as CARSVQAGGAYGYTF.

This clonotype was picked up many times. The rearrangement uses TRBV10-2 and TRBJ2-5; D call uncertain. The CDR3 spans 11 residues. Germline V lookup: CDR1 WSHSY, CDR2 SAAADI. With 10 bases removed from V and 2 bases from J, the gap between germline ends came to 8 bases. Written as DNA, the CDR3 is TGCGCCACTGCCTCGCAAGAGACCCAGTACTTC. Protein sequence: CATASQETQYF.

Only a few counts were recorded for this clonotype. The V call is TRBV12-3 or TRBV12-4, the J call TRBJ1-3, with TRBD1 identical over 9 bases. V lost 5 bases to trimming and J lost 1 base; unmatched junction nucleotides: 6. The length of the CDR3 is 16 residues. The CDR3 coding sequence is TGTGCCAGCAGTCCTACAGGGGGCAGGTCTGGAAACACCATATATTTT. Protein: CASSPTGGRSGNTIYF.

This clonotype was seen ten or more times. In DNA form, the CDR3 reads TGTGCCAGCCGGGGGACGGGTTATAGCAATCAGCCCCAGCATTTT. Its translation: CASRGTGYSNQPQHF. The chain carries TRBV28 and TRBJ1-5, with TRBD1 as a possible D gene (5 bases). V lost 8 bases to trimming and J lost 0 bases, with 14 bases between them. The CDR3 consists of 15 residues. CDR1 is MDHEN and CDR2 is SYDVKM in the germline V gene.

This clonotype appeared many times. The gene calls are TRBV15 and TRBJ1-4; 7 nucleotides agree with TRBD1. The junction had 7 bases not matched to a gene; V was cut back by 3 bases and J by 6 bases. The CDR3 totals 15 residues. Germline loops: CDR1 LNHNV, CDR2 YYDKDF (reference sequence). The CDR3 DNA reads TGTGCCACCAGCAGGAAGACAGGGATTGATGAAAAACTGTTTTTT. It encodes CATSRKTGIDEKLFF.

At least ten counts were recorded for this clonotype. Written as DNA, the CDR3 is TGTGCCAGCAGCTTGTTCAATGAGCAGTTCTTC. It codes for CASSLFNEQFF. The chain uses TRBV5-6 and TRBJ2-1; D remains ambiguous. The CDR3 has 11 amino acids. Trimming removed 1 base at V and 6 bases at J, with 2 bases between. CDR1 is SGHDT, CDR2 YYEEEE, per germline.

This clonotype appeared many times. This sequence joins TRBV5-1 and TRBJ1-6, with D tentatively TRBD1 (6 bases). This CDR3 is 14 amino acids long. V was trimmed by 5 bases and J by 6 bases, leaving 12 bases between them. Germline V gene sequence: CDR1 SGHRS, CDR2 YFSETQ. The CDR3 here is CASRGDNFNSPLHF. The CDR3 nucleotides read TGCGCCAGCAGAGGGGACAACTTTAATTCACCCCTCCACTTT.

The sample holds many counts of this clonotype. In nucleotides, the CDR3 is TGTGCCAGCAGCTTGAGCGGACAGGGTTGGATTGGGGAGACCCAGTACTTC. This gives the protein CASSLSGQGWIGETQYF. The V call is TRBV5-4, the J call TRBJ2-5; 8 positions match TRBD1. CDR3 length: 17 amino acids. Trimming removed 1 base from V and 5 bases from J; junction bases left unmatched: 13. Germline V CDR1 and CDR2: SGHNT, YYREEE (reference sequence).

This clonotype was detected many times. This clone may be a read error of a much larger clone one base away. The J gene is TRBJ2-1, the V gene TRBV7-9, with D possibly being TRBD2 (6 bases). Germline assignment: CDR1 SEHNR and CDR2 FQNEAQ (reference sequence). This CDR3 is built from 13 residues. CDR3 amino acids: CASSPTSYNGQFF. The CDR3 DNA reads TGTGCCAGCAGCCCCACTAGCTACAATGGGCAGTTCTTC.

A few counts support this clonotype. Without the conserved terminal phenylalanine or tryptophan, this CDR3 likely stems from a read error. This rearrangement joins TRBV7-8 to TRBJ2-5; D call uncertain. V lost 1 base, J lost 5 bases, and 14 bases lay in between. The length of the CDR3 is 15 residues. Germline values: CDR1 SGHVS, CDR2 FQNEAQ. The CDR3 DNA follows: TGTGCCAGCAGCTTAGTTAGGACCCTGGACGAGACCCAGTACCTC. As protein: CASSLVRTLDETQYL.

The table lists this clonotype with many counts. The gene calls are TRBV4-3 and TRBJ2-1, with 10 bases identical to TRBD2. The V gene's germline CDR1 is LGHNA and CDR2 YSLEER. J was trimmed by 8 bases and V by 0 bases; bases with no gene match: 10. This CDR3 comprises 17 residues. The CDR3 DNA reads TGCGCCAGCAGCCAAGAGATCCTAGCGGGGGAGGGCTATGAGCAGTTCTTC. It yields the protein CASSQEILAGEGYEQFF.